The clone carrying this TCR beta chain was found many times. What it binds is unknown. TCRdb's copy holds only in-frame clones and misses some; the assay was immunoSEQ multiplex PCR. The table includes under 85,000 clones, roughly three fifths detected once. With 7 bases removed from V and 14 bases from J, the gap between germline ends came to 19 bases. Germline V gene sequence: CDR1 MDHEN, CDR2 SYDVKM. The CDR3 has 12 residues. This sample is part of a study of shared clonotypes between healthy human individuals. Study-wide results and caveats: Investigators expected sequencing depth to affect clonotype sharing among donors. As a rule, naive subsets had a larger estimated richness than memory subsets. Shared across four donors were approximately 5% of the naive CD4 clonotypes.

The sequence was obtained from a man aged 25 to 40 in good health. Sequencing was done on a sample of memory CD8+ T cells sorted from blood. Subset: CD45RO+ cells pooled with CCR7-negative TemRA cells. The chain carries TRBV28 and TRBJ2-3, with D tentatively TRBD2 (6 bases). The CDR3 coding sequence is TGTGCCAGCACTTCTGAGGTCGGGAGTCGGTATTTT. It codes for CASTSEVGSRYF.